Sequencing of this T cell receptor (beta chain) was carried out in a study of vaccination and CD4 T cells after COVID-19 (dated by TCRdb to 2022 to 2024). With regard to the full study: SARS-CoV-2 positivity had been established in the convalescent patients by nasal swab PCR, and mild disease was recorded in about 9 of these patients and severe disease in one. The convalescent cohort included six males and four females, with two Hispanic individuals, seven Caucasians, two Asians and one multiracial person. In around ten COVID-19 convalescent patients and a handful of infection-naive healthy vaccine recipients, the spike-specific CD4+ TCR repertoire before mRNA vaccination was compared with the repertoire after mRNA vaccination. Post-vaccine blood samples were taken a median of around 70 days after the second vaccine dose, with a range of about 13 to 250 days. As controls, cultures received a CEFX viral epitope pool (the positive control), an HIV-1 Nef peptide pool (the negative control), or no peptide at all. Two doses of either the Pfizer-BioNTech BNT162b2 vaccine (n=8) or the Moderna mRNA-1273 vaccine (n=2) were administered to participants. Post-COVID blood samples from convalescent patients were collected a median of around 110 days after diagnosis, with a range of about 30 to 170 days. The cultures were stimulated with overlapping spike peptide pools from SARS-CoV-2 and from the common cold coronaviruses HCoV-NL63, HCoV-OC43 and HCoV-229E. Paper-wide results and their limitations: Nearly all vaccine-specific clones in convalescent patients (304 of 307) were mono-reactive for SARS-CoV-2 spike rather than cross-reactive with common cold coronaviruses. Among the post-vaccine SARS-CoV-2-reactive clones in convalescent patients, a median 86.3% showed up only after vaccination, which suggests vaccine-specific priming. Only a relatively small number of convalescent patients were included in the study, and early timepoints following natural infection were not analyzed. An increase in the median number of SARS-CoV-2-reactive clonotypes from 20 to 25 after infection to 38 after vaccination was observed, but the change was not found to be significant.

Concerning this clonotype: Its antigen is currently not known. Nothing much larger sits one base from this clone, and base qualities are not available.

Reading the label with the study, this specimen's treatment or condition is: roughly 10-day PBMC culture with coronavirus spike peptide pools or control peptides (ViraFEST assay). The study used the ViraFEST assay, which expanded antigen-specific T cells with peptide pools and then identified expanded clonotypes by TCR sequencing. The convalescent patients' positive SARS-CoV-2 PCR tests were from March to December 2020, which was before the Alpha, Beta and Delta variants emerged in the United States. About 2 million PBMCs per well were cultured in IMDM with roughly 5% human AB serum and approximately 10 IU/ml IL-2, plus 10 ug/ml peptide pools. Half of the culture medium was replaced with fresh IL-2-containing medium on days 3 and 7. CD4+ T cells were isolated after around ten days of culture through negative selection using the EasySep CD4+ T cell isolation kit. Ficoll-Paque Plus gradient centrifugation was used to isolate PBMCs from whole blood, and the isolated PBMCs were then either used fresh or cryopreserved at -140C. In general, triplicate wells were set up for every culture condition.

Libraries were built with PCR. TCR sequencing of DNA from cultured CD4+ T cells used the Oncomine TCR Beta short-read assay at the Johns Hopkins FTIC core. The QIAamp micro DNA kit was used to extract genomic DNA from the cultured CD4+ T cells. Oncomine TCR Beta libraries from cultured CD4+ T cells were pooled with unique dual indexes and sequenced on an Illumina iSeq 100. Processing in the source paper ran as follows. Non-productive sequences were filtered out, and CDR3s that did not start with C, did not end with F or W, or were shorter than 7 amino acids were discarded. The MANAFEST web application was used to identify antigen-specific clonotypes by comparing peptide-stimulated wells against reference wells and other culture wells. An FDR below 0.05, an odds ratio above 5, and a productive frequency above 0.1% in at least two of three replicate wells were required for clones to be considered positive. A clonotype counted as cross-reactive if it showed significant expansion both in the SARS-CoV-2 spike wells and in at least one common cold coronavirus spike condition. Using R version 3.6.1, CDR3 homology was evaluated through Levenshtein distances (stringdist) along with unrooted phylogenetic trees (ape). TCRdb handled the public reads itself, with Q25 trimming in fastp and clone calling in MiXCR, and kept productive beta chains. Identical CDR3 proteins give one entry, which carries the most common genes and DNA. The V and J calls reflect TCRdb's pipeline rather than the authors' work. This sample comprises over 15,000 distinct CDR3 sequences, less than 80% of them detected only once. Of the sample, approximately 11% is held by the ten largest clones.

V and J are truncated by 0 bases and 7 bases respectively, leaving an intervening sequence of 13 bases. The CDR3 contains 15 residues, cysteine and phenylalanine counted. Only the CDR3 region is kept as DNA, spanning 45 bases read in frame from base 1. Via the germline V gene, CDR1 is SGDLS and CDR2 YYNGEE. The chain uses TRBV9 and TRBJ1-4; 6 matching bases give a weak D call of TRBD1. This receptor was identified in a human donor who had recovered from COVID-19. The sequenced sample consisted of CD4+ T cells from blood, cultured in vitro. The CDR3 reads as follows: CASSVARGAGEKLFF. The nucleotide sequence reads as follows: TGTGCCAGCAGCGTAGCCCGGGGGGCTGGTGAAAAACTGTTTTTT.